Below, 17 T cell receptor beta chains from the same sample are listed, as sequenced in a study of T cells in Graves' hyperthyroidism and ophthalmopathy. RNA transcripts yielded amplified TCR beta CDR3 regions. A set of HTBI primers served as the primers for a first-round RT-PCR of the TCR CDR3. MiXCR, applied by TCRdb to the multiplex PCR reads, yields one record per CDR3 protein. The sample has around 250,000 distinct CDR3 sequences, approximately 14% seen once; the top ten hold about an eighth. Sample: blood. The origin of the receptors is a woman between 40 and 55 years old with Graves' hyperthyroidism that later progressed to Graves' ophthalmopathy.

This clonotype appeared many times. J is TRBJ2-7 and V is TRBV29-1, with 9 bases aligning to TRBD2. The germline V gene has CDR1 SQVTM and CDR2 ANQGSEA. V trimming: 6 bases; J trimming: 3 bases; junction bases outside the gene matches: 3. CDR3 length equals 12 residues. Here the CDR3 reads CSVGTSSYEQYF. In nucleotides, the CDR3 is TGCAGCGTGGGGACTAGCAGCTACGAGCAGTACTTC.

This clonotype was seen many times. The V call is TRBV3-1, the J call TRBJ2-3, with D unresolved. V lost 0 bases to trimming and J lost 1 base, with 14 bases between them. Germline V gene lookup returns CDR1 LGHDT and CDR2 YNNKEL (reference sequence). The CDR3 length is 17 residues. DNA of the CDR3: TGTGCCAGCAGCCAAGACACAACGGCTCTACGCACAGATACGCAGTATTTT. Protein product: CASSQDTTALRTDTQYF.

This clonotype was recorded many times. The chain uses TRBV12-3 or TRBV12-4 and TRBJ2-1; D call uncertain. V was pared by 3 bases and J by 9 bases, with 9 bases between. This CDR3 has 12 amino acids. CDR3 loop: CASSFEVGEQFF. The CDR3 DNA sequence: TGTGCCAGCAGTTTCGAGGTCGGTGAGCAGTTCTTC.

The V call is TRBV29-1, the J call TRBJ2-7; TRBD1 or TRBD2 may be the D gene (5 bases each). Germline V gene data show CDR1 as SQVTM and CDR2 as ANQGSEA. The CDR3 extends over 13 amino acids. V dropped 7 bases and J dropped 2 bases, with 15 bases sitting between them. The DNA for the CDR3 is TGCAGCGCAGTAAGGGACGGTACCTACGAGCAGTACTTC. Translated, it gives CSAVRDGTYEQYF.

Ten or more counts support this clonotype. CDR3 protein: CASSNGGTYEQYF. The CDR3 region has the DNA TGCGCCAGCAGTAACGGGGGAACCTACGAGCAGTACTTC. The chain joins TRBV5-1 to TRBJ2-7; D may be TRBD2 (6 bases). The V gene lost 5 bases and the J gene lost 2 bases, with 11 bases spanning the gap. From germline, CDR1 is SGHRS and CDR2 YFSETQ. The CDR3 loop spans 13 amino acids.

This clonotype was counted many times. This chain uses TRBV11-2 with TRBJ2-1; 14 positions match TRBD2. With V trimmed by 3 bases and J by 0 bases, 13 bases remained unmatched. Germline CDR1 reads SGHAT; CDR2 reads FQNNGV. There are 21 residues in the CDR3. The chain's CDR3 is CASSFPRGGTSGGLSYNEQFF. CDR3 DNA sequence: TGTGCCAGCAGCTTCCCTCGAGGTGGGACTAGCGGGGGACTCTCCTACAATGAGCAGTTCTTC.

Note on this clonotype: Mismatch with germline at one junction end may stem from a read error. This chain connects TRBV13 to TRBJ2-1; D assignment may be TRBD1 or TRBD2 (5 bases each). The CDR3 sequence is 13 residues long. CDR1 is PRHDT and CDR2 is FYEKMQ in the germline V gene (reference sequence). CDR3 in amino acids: CASSGRTYNEQFF. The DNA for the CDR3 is TGCGCCAGTTCGGGACGAACCTACAATGAGCAGTTCTTC.

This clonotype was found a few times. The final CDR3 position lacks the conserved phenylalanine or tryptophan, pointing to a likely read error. The CDR3 protein is CASSSGGAGGYTL. The CDR3 bases are TGTGCCAGCAGCTCTGGGGGGGCAGGAGGCTACACCCTC. The V and J genes are TRBV7-9 and TRBJ1-2, with a tentative D call TRBD1 (6 bases). This CDR3 spans 13 amino acids. Trimming took off 4 bases at V and 8 bases at J, with 14 bases between the two ends. Germline assignment: CDR1 SEHNR and CDR2 FQNEAQ (reference sequence).

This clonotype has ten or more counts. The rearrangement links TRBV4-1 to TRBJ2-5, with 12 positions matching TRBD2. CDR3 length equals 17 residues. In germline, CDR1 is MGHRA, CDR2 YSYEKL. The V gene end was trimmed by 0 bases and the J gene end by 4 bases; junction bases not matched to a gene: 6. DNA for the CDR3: TGCGCCAGCAGCCAAGATTTGACTAGCGGGAGTGTAGAGACCCAGTACTTC. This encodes CASSQDLTSGSVETQYF.

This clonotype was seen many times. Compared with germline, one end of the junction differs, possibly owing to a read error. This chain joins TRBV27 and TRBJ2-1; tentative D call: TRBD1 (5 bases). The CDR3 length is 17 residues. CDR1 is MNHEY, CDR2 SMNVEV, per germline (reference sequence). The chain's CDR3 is CASSRTKGWGSYNKQFF. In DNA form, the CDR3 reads TGTGCCAGCAGCCGTACAAAGGGTTGGGGCTCCTACAATAAGCAGTTCTTC.

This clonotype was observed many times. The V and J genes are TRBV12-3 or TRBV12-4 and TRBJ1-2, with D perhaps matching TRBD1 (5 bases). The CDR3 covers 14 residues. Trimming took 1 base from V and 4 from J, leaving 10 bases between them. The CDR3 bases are TGTGCCAGCAGTTTAGGCACAGGAATCTATGGCTACACCTTC. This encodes CASSLGTGIYGYTF.

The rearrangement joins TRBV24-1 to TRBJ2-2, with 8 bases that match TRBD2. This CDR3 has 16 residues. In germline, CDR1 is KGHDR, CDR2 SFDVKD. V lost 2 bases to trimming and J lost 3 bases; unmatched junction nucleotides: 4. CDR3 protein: CATSDSLADYTGELFF. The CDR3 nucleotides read TGTGCCACCAGTGATTCACTAGCGGATTACACCGGGGAGCTGTTTTTT.

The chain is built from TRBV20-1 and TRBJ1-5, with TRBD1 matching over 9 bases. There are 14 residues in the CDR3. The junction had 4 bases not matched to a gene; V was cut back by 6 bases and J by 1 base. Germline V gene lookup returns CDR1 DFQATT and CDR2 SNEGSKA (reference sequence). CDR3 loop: CSAIQGASNQPQHF. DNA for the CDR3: TGCAGTGCCATACAGGGGGCCAGCAATCAGCCCCAGCATTTT.

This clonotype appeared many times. CDR3 amino acids: CASTNDRAPYEQYF. The CDR3 DNA reads as TGTGCCAGCACCAATGACAGGGCTCCCTACGAGCAGTACTTC. The chain recombines TRBV6-1 with TRBJ2-7; 7 nucleotides line up with TRBD1. The CDR3 covers 14 residues. V shed 7 bases and J 2 bases; nucleotides not matched to a gene: 8. From germline, CDR1 is MNHNS and CDR2 SASEGT.

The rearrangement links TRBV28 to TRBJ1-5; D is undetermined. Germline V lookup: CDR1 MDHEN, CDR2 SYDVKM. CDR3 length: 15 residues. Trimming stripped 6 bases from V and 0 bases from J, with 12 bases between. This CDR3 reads CASSPDGVSNQPQHF. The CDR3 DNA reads TGTGCCAGCAGCCCCGACGGAGTTAGCAATCAGCCCCAGCATTTT.

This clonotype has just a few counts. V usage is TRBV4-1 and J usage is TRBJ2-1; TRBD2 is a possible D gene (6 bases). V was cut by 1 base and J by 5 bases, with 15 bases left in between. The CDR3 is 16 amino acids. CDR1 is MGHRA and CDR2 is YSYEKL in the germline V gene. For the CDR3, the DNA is TGCGCCAGCAGCCAAGGATTTCCGCGGGGAGACAATGAGCAGTTCTTC. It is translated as CASSQGFPRGDNEQFF.

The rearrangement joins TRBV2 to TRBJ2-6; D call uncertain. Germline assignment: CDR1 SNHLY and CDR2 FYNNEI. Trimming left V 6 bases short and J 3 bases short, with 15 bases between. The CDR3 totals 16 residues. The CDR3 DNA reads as TGTGCCAGCAGAGGGTACCCTATGAGTGGGGCCAACGTCCTGACTTTC. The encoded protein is CASRGYPMSGANVLTF.